These 7 T cell receptor beta chains came from one sample sequenced in a study of T cell clonality in common variable immunodeficiency. No antigen has been assigned to these receptors. Whole-study findings and limits: In common variable immunodeficiency, TCR beta chains reportedly carried fewer deletions and N-nucleotide insertions.

Here immunoSEQ multiplex PCR was the method, and the copy in TCRdb shows in-frame clones only, minus some. The sample gives tens of thousands of clones, none seen only once, and the top ten clones hold approximately 3%. Sequences were obtained from peripheral blood mononuclear cells. Receptors originate from a human donor with common variable immunodeficiency.

There are many counts of this clone. The DNA ends 3 residues before the CDR3 does, and the rest of the CDR3 is filled in from the germline J gene. The chain joins TRBV7-9 to TRBJ2-7; D gene ambiguous. The CDR3 has 11 amino acids. The V end was cut by 8 bases, the J end by 6 bases, with 11 bases between. The V gene's germline CDR1 is SEHNR and CDR2 FQNEAQ (reference sequence). The DNA read from the CDR3 is TGTGCCAGCGCTGACTTGAGCGAG. It specifies CASADLSE. The complete CDR3 sequence is CASADLSEQYF.

In this sample, this clone turned up many times. The read terminates 3 residues before the CDR3 end, so the remaining end is supplied by the germline J gene. The V and J genes are TRBV7-9 and TRBJ1-4; D is uncertain. Per the germline V gene, CDR1 is SEHNR and CDR2 is FQNEAQ (reference sequence). With 3 bases removed from V and 5 bases from J, the gap between germline ends came to 7 bases. This CDR3 contains 13 residues. CDR3 region: CASSFQFNEKLFF. The sequenced part of the CDR3 DNA is TGTGCCAGCAGCTTCCAGTTCAATGAAAAA.

In this sample, this clone turned up many times. Sequencing ends 3 residues short of the CDR3 end; the germline J gene provides the rest. The chain recombines TRBV29-1 with TRBJ2-1; 7 bases align to TRBD1. Germline V lookup: CDR1 SQVTM, CDR2 ANQGSEA. The CDR3 length is 12 residues. J lost 7 bases, V lost 6 bases, and 6 bases had no gene match. CDR3 protein: CSVVGQENEQFF. Partial CDR3 DNA: TGCAGCGTAGTAGGACAGGAGAATGAG.

This clone was seen more than once but under ten times. The missing CDR3 end, 3 residues past where the read stops, is filled in from the germline J gene. This chain connects TRBV19 to TRBJ2-7, with D perhaps TRBD2 (5 bases). V was pared by 5 bases and J by 2 bases, with 10 bases between. Germline V lookup: CDR1 LNHDA, CDR2 SQIVND (reference sequence). The CDR3 has 13 amino acids. CDR3 DNA (partial): TGTGCCAGTAGTCCCGGGGTGACCTACGAG. It encodes CASSPGVTYE. The whole CDR3 reads CASSPGVTYEQYF. Full variable domain (rest looked up from reference TRBV19 and TRBJ2-7): DGGITQSPKYLFRKEGQNVTLSCEQNLNHDAMYWYRQDPGQGLRLIYYSQIVNDFQKGDIAEGYSVSREKKESFPLTVTSAQKNPTAFYLCASSPGVTYEQYFGPGTRLTVT.

This clone turned up a few times. The read comes to an end 3 residues before the CDR3 does, leaving the germline J gene to fill in the end. V is TRBV5-1 and J is TRBJ2-7, with D possibly TRBD1 on 6 matching bases. The V gene lost 2 bases and the J gene lost 2 bases, with 14 bases spanning the gap. There are 15 residues in the CDR3. Germline V gene data show CDR1 as SGHRS and CDR2 as YFSETQ. The part of the CDR3 DNA that was read is TGCGCCAGCAGCTTAATGTGGGACACTCCCTACGAG. This encodes CASSLMWDTPYE. The full CDR3 reads CASSLMWDTPYEQYF.

Concerning this clone: The read halts 3 residues ahead of the CDR3 end, with the missing end drawn from the germline J gene. The chain has TRBV19 and TRBJ2-4; no clear D. The CDR3 has 15 amino acids. Trimming removed 10 bases from V and 4 bases from J, with 20 bases in between. The germline V gene has CDR1 LNHDA and CDR2 SQIVND (reference sequence). This CDR3 reads CATADSSFRKNIQYF. The part of the CDR3 DNA that was read is TGTGCCACCGCAGACTCCTCTTTTAGGAAAAACATT.

Remarks on this clone: The read terminates 3 residues before the CDR3 end, so the remaining end is supplied by the germline J gene. The V and J genes are TRBV7-9 and TRBJ2-3; no firm D call. The CDR3 is 15 residues long. CDR1 and CDR2 from the germline V gene are SEHNR and FQNEAQ (reference sequence). Trimming pared 2 bases from V and 2 bases from J, leaving 11 bases between. The CDR3 sequence is CASSLISAATDTQYF. The CDR3 DNA, read in part, is TGTGCCAGCAGCTTAATCAGCGCGGCCACAGATACG.